This T cell receptor beta chain was sequenced for a study of vaccination and CD4 T cells after COVID-19. This sample's treatment: roughly ten-day PBMC culture with coronavirus spike peptide pools or control peptides (ViraFEST assay). About this clonotype itself: Its specificity is unknown.

The Oncomine TCR Beta short-read assay generated sequence data from the DNA of cultured CD4+ T cells. TCRdb itself ran the PCR reads through MiXCR, one entry per CDR3 protein. Of roughly 4,000 distinct CDR3 sequences detected, roughly a fifth appear once; the ten largest clones hold approximately 15%. The germline CDR1 and CDR2 sequences are MNHNS and SASEGT. V gave up 8 bases and J gave up 4 bases, with 15 bases separating them. This CDR3 is built from 14 residues. The chain is built from TRBV6-1 and TRBJ2-1; possible D gene TRBD2, 6 bases. The specimen was CD4+ T cells from blood, cultured in vitro. The sequence came from a human donor who had recovered from COVID-19. The CDR3 loop reads CASLRLGTYNEQFF. In nucleotides, the CDR3 is TGTGCCAGCCTGAGGTTGGGGACTTACAATGAGCAGTTCTTC.